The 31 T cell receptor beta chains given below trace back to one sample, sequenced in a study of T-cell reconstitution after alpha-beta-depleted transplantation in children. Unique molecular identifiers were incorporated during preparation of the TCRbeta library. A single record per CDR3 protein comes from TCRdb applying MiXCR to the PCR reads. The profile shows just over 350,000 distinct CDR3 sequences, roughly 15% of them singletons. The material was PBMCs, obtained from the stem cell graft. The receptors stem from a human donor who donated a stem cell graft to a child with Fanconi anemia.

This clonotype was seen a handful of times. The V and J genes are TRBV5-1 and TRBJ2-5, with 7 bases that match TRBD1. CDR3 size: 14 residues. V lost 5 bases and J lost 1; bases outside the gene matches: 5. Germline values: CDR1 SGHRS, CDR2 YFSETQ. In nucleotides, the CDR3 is TGCGCCAGCAGGCAAGGGACAGCCCAAGAGACCCAGTACTTC. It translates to CASRQGTAQETQYF.

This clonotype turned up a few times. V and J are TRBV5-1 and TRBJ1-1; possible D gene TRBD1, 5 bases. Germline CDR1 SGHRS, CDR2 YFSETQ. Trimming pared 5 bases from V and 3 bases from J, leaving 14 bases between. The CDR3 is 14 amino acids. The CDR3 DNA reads TGCGCCAGCAGTCGGGCCGCAGGGCACACTGAAGCTTTCTTT. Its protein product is CASSRAAGHTEAFF.

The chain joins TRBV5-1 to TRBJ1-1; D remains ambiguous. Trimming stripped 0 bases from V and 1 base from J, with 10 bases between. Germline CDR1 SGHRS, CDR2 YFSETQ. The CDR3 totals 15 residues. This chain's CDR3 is CASSLDGRRNTEAFF. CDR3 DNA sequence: TGCGCCAGCAGCTTGGATGGCAGGAGGAACACTGAAGCTTTCTTT.

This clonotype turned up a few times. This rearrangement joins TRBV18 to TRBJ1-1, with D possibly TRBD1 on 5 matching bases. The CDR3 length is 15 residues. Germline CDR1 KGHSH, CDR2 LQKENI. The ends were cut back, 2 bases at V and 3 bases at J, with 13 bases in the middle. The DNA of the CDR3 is TGTGCCAGCTCACCAAGTTACGGGGGTGACACTGAAGCTTTCTTT. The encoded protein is CASSPSYGGDTEAFF.

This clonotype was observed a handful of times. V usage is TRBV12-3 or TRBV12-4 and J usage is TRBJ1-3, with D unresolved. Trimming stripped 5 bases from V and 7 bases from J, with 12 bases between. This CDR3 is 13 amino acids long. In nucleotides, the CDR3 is TGTGCCAGCAGTACCAGAGTGGGGAACACCATATATTTT. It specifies CASSTRVGNTIYF.

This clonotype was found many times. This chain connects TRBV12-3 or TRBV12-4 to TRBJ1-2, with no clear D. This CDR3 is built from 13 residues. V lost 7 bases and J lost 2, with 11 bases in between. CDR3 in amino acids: CASTPFGNYGYTF. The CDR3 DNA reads TGTGCCAGCACCCCCTTCGGAAACTATGGCTACACCTTC.

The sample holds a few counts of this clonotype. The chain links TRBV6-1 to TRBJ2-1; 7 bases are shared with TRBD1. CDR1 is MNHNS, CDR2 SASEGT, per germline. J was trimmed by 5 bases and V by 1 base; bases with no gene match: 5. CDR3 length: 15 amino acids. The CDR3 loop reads CASSEEGAPHNEQFF. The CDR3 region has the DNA TGTGCCAGCAGTGAAGAGGGGGCCCCACACAATGAGCAGTTCTTC.

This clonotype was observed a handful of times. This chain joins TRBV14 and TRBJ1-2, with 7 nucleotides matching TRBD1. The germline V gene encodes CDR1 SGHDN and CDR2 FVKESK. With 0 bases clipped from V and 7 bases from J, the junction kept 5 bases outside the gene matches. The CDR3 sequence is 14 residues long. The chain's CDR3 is CASSQDRQGGGYTF. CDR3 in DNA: TGTGCCAGCAGCCAAGATCGGCAGGGGGGTGGCTACACCTTC.

The CDR3: CASNMDATDTQYF. The CDR3 DNA reads as TGTGCCAGCAATATGGACGCCACAGATACGCAGTATTTT. V usage is TRBV6-2 or TRBV6-3 and J usage is TRBJ2-3; the D is unclear. Trimming took off 7 bases at V and 2 bases at J, with 10 bases between the two ends. Germline V gives CDR1 MNHEY, CDR2 SVGEGT. The CDR3 contains 13 residues.

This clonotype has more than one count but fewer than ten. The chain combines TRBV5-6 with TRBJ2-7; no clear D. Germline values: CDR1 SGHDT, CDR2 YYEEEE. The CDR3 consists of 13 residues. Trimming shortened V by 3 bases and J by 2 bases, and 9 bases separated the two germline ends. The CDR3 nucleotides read TGTGCCAGCAGCTGGGTCGGCACCTACGAGCAGTACGTC. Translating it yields CASSWVGTYEQYV.

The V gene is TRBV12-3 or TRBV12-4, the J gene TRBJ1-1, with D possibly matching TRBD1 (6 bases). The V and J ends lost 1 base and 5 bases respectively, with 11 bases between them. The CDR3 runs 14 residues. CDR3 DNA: TGTGCCAGCAGTTTAGTGGGGGCGGTAACTGAAGCTTTCTTT. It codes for CASSLVGAVTEAFF.

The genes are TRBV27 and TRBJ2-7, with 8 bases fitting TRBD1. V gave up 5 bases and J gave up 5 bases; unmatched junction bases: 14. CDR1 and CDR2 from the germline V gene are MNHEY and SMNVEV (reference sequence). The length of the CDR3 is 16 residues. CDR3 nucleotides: TGTGCCAGCAGTGTAATTGGAGGCAGGGGGCTCGACGAGCAGTACTTC. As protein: CASSVIGGRGLDEQYF.

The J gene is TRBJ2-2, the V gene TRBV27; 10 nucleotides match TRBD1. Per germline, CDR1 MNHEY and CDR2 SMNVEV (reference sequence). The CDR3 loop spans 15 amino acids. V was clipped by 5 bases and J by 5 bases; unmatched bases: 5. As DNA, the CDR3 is TGTGCCAGCAGTAGACAGGGGGCTCGGACCGGGGAGCTGTTTTTT. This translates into CASSRQGARTGELFF.

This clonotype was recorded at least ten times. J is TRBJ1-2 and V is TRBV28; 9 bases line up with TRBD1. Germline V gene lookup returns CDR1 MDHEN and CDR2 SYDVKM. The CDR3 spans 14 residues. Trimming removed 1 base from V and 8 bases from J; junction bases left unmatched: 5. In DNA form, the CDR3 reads TGTGCCAGCAGTTTATTTGACAGGGGGAGAGGCTACACCTTC. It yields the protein CASSLFDRGRGYTF.

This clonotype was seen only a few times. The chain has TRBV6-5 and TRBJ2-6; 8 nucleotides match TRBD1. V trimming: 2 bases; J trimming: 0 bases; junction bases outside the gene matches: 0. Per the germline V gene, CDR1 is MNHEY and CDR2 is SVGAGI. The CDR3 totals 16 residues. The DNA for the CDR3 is TGTGCCAGCAGTTACGGGACAGGCTCTGGGGCCAACGTCCTGACTTTC. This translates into CASSYGTGSGANVLTF.

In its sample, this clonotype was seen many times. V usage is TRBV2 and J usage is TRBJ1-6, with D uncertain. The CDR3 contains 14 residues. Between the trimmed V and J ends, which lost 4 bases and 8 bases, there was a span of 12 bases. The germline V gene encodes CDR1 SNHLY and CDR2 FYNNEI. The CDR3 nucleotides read TGTGCCAGCAGTGGGGGTGGTTACGATTCACCCCTCCACTTT. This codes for CASSGGGYDSPLHF.

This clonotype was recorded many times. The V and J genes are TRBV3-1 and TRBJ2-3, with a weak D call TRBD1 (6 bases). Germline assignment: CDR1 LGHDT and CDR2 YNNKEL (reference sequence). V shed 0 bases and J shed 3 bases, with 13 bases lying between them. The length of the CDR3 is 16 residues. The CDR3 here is CASSQERGFWTDTQYF. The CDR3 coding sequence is TGTGCCAGCAGCCAAGAAAGGGGGTTTTGGACAGATACGCAGTATTTT.

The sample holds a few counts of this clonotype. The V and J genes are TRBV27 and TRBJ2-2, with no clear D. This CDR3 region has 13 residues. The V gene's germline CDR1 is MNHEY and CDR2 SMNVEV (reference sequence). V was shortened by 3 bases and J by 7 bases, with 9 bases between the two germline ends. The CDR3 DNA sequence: TGTGCCAGCAGTTTTCGGTCCCACGGGGAGCTGTTTTTT. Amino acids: CASSFRSHGELFF.

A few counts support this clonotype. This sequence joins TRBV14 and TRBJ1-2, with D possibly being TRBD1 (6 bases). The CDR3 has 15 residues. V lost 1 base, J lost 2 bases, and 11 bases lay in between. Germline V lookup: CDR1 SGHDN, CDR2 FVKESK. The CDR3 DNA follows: TGTGCCAGCAGCCAAGGTCCGACAGGAAACTATGGCTACACCTTC. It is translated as CASSQGPTGNYGYTF.

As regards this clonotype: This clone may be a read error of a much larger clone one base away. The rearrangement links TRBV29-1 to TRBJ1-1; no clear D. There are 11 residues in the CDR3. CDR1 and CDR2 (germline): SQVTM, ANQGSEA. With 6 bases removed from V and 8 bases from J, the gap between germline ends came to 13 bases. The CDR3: CSVARQKEAFF. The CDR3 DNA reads TGCAGCGTGGCGCGACAAAAGGAAGCTTTCTTT. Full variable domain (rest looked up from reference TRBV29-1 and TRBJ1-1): SAVISQKPSRDICQRGTSLTIQCQVDSQVTMMFWYRQQPGQSLTLIATANQGSEATYESGFVIDKFPISRPNLTFSTLTVSNMSPEDSSIYLCSVARQKEAFFGQGTRLTVV.

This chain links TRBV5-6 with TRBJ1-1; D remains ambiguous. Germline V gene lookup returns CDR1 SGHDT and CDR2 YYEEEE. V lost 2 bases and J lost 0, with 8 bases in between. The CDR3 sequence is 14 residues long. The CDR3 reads CASSFNRLNTEAFF. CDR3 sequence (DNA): TGTGCCAGCAGCTTTAACCGTTTGAACACTGAAGCTTTCTTT.

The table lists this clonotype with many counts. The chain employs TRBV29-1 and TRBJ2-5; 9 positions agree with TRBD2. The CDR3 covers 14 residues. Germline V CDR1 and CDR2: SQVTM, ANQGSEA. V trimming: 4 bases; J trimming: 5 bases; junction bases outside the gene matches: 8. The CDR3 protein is CSVVRGGAGETQYF. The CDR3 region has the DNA TGCAGCGTTGTGCGCGGGGGGGCCGGGGAGACCCAGTACTTC.

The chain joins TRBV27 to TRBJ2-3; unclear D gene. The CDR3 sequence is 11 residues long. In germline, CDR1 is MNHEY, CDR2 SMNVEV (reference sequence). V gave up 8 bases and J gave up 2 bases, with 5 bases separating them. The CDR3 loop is CASGYTDTQYF. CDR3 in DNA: TGTGCCAGCGGTTACACAGATACGCAGTATTTT.

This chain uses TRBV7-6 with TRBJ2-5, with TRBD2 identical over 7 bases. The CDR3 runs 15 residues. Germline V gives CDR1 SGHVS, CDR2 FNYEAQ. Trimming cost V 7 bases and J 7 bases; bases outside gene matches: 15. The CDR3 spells CASTLRAGPEGTQYF. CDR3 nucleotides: TGTGCCAGCACCCTCAGAGCGGGGCCCGAGGGGACCCAGTACTTC.

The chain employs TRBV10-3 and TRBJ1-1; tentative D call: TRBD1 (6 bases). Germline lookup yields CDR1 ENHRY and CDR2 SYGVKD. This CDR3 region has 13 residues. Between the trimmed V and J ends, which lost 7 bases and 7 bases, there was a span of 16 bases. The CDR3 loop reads CAITAALRGEAFF. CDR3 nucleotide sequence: TGTGCCATCACCGCGGCCCTCAGGGGTGAAGCTTTCTTT.

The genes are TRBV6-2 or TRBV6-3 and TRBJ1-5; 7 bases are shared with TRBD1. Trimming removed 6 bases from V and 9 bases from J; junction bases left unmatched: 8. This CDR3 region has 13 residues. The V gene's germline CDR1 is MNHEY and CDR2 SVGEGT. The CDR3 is CASRGQLKLPQHF. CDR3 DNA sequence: TGTGCCAGCAGGGGACAGCTTAAGTTGCCCCAGCATTTT.

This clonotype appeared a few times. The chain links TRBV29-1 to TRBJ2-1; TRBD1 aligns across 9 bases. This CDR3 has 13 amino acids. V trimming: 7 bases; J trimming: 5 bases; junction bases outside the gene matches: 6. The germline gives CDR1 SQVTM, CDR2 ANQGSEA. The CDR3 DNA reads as TGCAGCGCATTAGGGGACAGGGACAATGAGCAGTTCTTC. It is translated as CSALGDRDNEQFF.

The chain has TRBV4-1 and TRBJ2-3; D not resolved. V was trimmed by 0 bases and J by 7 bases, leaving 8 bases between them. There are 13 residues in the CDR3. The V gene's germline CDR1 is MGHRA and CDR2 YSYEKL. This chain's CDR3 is CASSQEGHHTQYF. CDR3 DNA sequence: TGCGCCAGCAGCCAAGAAGGTCATCATACGCAGTATTTT.

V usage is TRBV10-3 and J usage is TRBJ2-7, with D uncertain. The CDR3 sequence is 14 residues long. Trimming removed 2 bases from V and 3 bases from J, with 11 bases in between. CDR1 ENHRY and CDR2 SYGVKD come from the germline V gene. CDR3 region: CAISEEQHYYEQYF. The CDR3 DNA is TGTGCCATCAGTGAGGAGCAGCACTACTACGAGCAGTACTTC.

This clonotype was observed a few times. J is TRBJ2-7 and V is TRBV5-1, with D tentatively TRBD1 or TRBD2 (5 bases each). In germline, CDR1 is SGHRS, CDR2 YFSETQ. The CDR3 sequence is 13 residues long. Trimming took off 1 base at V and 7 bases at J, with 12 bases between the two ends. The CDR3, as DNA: TGCGCCAGCAGCTTGTCTCCGGGGCGGGAGCAGTACGTC. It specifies CASSLSPGREQYV.

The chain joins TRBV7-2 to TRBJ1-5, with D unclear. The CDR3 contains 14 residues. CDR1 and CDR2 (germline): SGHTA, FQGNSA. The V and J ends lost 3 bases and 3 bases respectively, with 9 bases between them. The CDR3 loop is CASSLAWFNQPQHF. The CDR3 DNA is TGTGCCAGCAGCTTGGCGTGGTTCAATCAGCCCCAGCATTTT. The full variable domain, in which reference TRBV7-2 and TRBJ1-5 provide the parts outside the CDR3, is GAGVSQSPSNKVTEKGKDVELRCDPISGHTALYWYRQSLGQGLEFLIYFQGNSAPDKSGLPSDRFSAERTGGSVSTLTIQRTQQEDSAVYLCASSLAWFNQPQHFGDGTRLSIL.